Listed below are T cell receptor beta chains from one sample, sequenced in a study of blood T cell repertoires in COVID-19. Using immunoSEQ multiplex PCR, the repertoire was profiled, and TCRdb retains in-frame clones only, with some absent. The table shows about 360,000 clones, with approximately 89% occurring only once. Material: PBMCs or T cells enriched from blood (not recorded which). The receptors come from a man between 40 and 49 years old in a cohort exposed to, infected with or recovered from COVID-19 (not recorded which). Both conserved end residues are part of each CDR3. The D gene is left open where the match is weak. Part of the rows lack a size; the others show once, few, many or a class for expanded clones.

size,V,D,J,length,DNA,CDR3
NA,TRBV19,NA,TRBJ2-5,15,TGTGCCAGTAGTATAGGTACGGACTCGATAAAGACCCAGTACTTC,CASSIGTDSIKTQYF
NA,TRBV7-3,TRBD1,TRBJ2-5,14,TGTGCCAGCAGCTGGACAGGGGGCGAAGAGACCCAGTACTTC,CASSWTGGEETQYF
NA,TRBV28,TRBD1,TRBJ1-5,19,TGTGCCAGCAGTTTTAAGGGACAGGGGTTAGGTACTTCGGATCAGCCCCAGCATTTT,CASSFKGQGLGTSDQPQHF
NA,TRBV10-1,NA,TRBJ2-1,17,TGCGCCAGCAGTGAGTCGGTCCTAGGTATCTCCTACAATGAGCAGTTCTTC,CASSESVLGISYNEQFF
NA,TRBV5-1,NA,TRBJ1-4,16,TGCGCCAGCAGCTTGGGGGTCGGTCAGGCAAATGAAAAACTGTTTTTT,CASSLGVGQANEKLFF
NA,TRBV2,NA,TRBJ1-5,13,TGTGCCAGCAGCCCACAGAATAATCAGCCCCAGCATTTT,CASSPQNNQPQHF
many,TRBV19,NA,TRBJ1-5,15,TGTGCCAGTAGTATACGGGACACGCGGAATCAGCCCCAGCATTTT,CASSIRDTRNQPQHF
NA,TRBV7-8,TRBD2,TRBJ2-1,17,TGTGCCAGCAGCTTATATTTTGTCGGGAGGGAGTCGCATGAGCAGTTCTTC,CASSLYFVGRESHEQFF
NA,TRBV18,NA,TRBJ1-5,13,TGTGCCAGCTCCGACAGTAGCAATCAGCCCCAGCATTTT,CASSDSSNQPQHF
NA,TRBV6-5,TRBD2,TRBJ2-1,13,TGTGCCCACTGGGACTACAACTACAATGAGCAGTTCTTC,CAHWDYNYNEQFF
NA,TRBV3-1/TRBV3-2,TRBD2,TRBJ2-1,16,TGTGCCAGCAGCCAAGACACGGGTAGCGGGAGAAATGAGCAGTTCTTC,CASSQDTGSGRNEQFF
NA,TRBV19,NA,TRBJ1-3,14,TGTGCCAGTAGTCTTTGGGACATCGGAAACACCATATATTTT,CASSLWDIGNTIYF
NA,TRBV27,TRBD1,TRBJ1-1,14,TGTGCCAGCAGTTTTCGGGACAGGGTCACTGAAGCTTTCTTT,CASSFRDRVTEAFF
NA,TRBV7-2,NA,TRBJ2-2,14,TGTGCCAGCAGCATACAGGGTTGGACCGGGGAGCTGTTTTTT,CASSIQGWTGELFF
NA,TRBV19,TRBD2,TRBJ2-2,17,TGTGCCAGTAGTATACCCGGAGCGGGATATGACACCGGGGAGCTGTTTTTT,CASSIPGAGYDTGELFF
NA,TRBV25-1,NA,TRBJ1-1,18,TGTGCCAGCAGTGAAGGACATTACGCGGGACTGAGGAACACTGAAGCTTTCTTT,CASSEGHYAGLRNTEAFF
NA,TRBV5-8,NA,TRBJ1-5,15,TGTGCCAGCAGTACTCTCCCCAATAGCAATCAGCCCCAGCATTTT,CASSTLPNSNQPQHF
NA,TRBV6-1,TRBD2,TRBJ2-4,16,TGTGCCAGCAGTGAATGGGCTAGCGGGAGCGGAGACATTCAGTACTTC,CASSEWASGSGDIQYF
NA,TRBV4-1,NA,TRBJ1-1,15,TGCGCCAGCAGCCAAGAAAGGGGGGGGAACACTGAAGCTTTCTTT,CASSQERGGNTEAFF
NA,TRBV4-1,TRBD1,TRBJ2-5,16,TGCGCCAGCAGCCCGCGAGGGACAGGGGTTGAAGAGACCCAGTACTTC,CASSPRGTGVEETQYF
few,TRBV2,NA,TRBJ1-2,15,TGTGCCAGCAGTGACCTCCCGGGGGGGGATGGAGGCTACACCTTC,CASSDLPGGDGGYTF
NA,TRBV6-5,NA,TRBJ1-3,15,TGTGCCAGCAGGGGAGGGGATGGTTCTGGAAACACCATATATTTT,CASRGGDGSGNTIYF
NA,TRBV7-2,TRBD1,TRBJ1-5,17,TGTGCCAGCAGCTACTCGGGACAGGGAGGAGACAATCAGCCCCAGCATTTT,CASSYSGQGGDNQPQHF
NA,TRBV10-1,TRBD2,TRBJ2-3,16,TGCGCCAGCAGTGAGTTGGCTAGCGGGAGAGCAGATACGCAGTATTTT,CASSELASGRADTQYF
NA,TRBV19,NA,TRBJ2-6,12,TGTGCCAGTAGTATTGCCCAGGGGGAGGCGACTTTC,CASSIAQGEATF
NA,TRBV3-1/TRBV3-2,NA,TRBJ1-4,13,TGTGCCAGCAGCCAAGGAGCGTTGGAAAAACTGTTTTTT,CASSQGALEKLFF
NA,TRBV3-1/TRBV3-2,TRBD1,TRBJ1-6,16,TGTGCCAGCAGCCACGCAACACAGGGGTATAATTCACCCCTCCACTTT,CASSHATQGYNSPLHF
NA,TRBV5-1,NA,TRBJ2-5,13,TGCGCCAGCATCGGAGCGGACCAAGAGACCCAGTACTTC,CASIGADQETQYF
NA,TRBV28,TRBD1,TRBJ1-2,14,TGTGCCAGCAGGCCGGCGACGGACAGGGTCGGCTACACCTTC,CASRPATDRVGYTF
NA,TRBV18,TRBD2,TRBJ2-3,15,TGTGCCAGCTCACCGGGGGGGATAAGCACAGATACGCAGTATTTT,CASSPGGISTDTQYF
NA,TRBV27,NA,TRBJ2-7,14,TGTGCCAGCAGTTTTTGGGGGGATTCCTACGAGCAGTACTTC,CASSFWGDSYEQYF
few,TRBV5-1,TRBD2,TRBJ2-3,15,TGCGCCAGCAGCGGGACTAGCGGGAGTGCCGATACGCAGTATTTT,CASSGTSGSADTQYF
NA,TRBV7-2,NA,TRBJ1-2,14,TGTGCCAGCAGCCTGTGGCAGGGTGATGGGGGCTACACCTTC,CASSLWQGDGGYTF
NA,TRBV7-2,NA,TRBJ2-7,15,TGTGCCAGCAGGAGGGGTAGCGGAGTCACCTACGAGCAGTACTTC,CASRRGSGVTYEQYF
NA,TRBV27,NA,TRBJ2-7,13,TGTGCCCTAAGGGGCGATAGCTACTACGAGCAGTACTTC,CALRGDSYYEQYF
NA,TRBV10-1,TRBD1,TRBJ1-1,13,TGCGCCAGCAGTGAAAACAGGGGGCGATCGGCTTTCTTT,CASSENRGRSAFF
NA,TRBV2,NA,TRBJ1-2,14,TGTGCCAGCAGGCCCTGGGAGCAAGGCTATGGCTACACCTTC,CASRPWEQGYGYTF
NA,TRBV2,NA,TRBJ1-4,14,TGTGCCAGCGGTGACGGGTCCCTTAATGAAAAACTGTTTTTT,CASGDGSLNEKLFF
NA,TRBV7-6,NA,TRBJ2-1,14,TGTGCCAGCAGCTTGCGGGCCCGCTACAATGAGCAGTTCTTC,CASSLRARYNEQFF
NA,TRBV9,TRBD2,TRBJ2-5,17,TGTGCCAGCAGCGTTGGGCTAGCGGGAGGGGGGCAAGAGACCCAGTACTTC,CASSVGLAGGGQETQYF
once,TRBV5-1,TRBD2,TRBJ2-7,15,TGCGCCAGCAGCTTGGCTAGCGGGAGGATCTACGAGCAGTACTTC,CASSLASGRIYEQYF
NA,TRBV13,NA,TRBJ1-2,13,TGTGCCAGCAGCTCCGGGAATAACTATGGCTACACCTTC,CASSSGNNYGYTF